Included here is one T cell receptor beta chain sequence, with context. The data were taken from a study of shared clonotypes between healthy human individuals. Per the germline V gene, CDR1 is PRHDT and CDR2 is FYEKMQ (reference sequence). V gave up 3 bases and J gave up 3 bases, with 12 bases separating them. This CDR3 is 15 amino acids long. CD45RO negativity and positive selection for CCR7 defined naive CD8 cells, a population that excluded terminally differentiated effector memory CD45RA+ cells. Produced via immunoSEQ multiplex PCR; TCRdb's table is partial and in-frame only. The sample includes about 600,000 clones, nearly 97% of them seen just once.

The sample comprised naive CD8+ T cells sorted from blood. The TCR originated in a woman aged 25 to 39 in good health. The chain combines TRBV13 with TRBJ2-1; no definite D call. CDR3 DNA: TGTGCCAGCAGCTTCGGCCAAACGATCTACAATGAGCAGTTCTTC. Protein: CASSFGQTIYNEQFF.